A selection of T cell receptor beta chains follows, all from one sample in a study of blood T cells in healthy people across ages. TCRdb processed the 5' RACE reads anew with MiXCR; each CDR3 protein has one entry. The sample contains roughly 500,000 distinct CDR3 sequences, roughly 29% of which appear only once. The specimen sequenced was blood. Every receptor here comes from a woman aged 70-85 years in good health. Each CDR3 is given with its conserved first and last residue. The D gene is left open where the match is weak. The size field is filled for only some rows; it gives once, few, many or a size class.

CDR3 DNA	CDR3 protein	clone size	J gene	V gene	D gene
TGTGCCAGCAGCCAAGCGTCGGGGATAGGCGGAAACACCATATATTTT	CASSQASGIGGNTIYF	NA	TRBJ1-3	TRBV3-1	NA
TGTGCCAGCAGCCCTACCCGAGGTCGCAATGAGCAGTTCTTC	CASSPTRGRNEQFF	NA	TRBJ2-1	TRBV7-2	NA
TGTGCCAGCAGCCGCAGGGGCGCTGAGCAGTTCTTC	CASSRRGAEQFF	once	TRBJ2-1	TRBV7-2	NA
TGCGCCAGCAGCCAAGGGGACGTCTCCCTGGGAGACGAGCAGTACTTC	CASSQGDVSLGDEQYF	once	TRBJ2-7	TRBV4-1	NA
TGTGCCAGCAGCCCGTGGGGGAACACTGAAGCTTTCTTT	CASSPWGNTEAFF	NA	TRBJ1-1	TRBV11-1	NA
TGTGCCAGCAGGAACCTGGCGTCACCCCTCCACTTT	CASRNLASPLHF	NA	TRBJ1-6	TRBV27	NA
TGCAGTGCTAGAGATAGGGGCTTCACCCCCGAAAAACTGTTTTTT	CSARDRGFTPEKLFF	few	TRBJ1-4	TRBV20-1	NA
TGTGCCAGCGGCAAAGGGGCAGCCTATGGCTACACCTTC	CASGKGAAYGYTF	few	TRBJ1-2	TRBV9	NA
TGCGCCAGCAGCACCGGGATCGCGGGAGAGACCCAGTACTTC	CASSTGIAGETQYF	NA	TRBJ2-5	TRBV5-1	NA
TGCAGTGCTAGAGATCTCGGGACAGGGTCTTCGTTCGATTTT	CSARDLGTGSSFDF	few	TRBJ1-4	TRBV20-1	TRBD1
TGCAGTGCCCATTTTAGCACAGATACGCAGTATTTT	CSAHFSTDTQYF	few	TRBJ2-3	TRBV20-1	NA
TGTGCCAGCAGCTCCCTACGGACAGGGAGGAATGAGCAGTTCTTC	CASSSLRTGRNEQFF	NA	TRBJ2-1	TRBV11-2	TRBD1
TGTGCCAGCAGCGCGGGGGGAAGAACTAATGAAAAACTGTTTTTT	CASSAGGRTNEKLFF	NA	TRBJ1-4	TRBV9	NA
TGTGCCAGCAGTTACCTCGGGACAGGTACAGCCTACGAGCAGTACTTC	CASSYLGTGTAYEQYF	few	TRBJ2-7	TRBV6-5	TRBD1
TGCGCCAGCAGCTTGGGGGGCTCTGGGGCCAACGTCCTGACTTTC	CASSLGGSGANVLTF	many	TRBJ2-6	TRBV7-2	NA
TGTGCCAGCAGCGAAAGCACAGGGGCCCGGGGGGCTTTCTTT	CASSESTGARGAFF	few	TRBJ1-1	TRBV9	TRBD1
TGTGCCACCAGCCCCGCGGGTTGGGGACTAGCTTTAAGGAATGAGCAGTTCTTC	CATSPAGWGLALRNEQFF	NA	TRBJ2-1	TRBV15	TRBD2
TGTGCCACCAGTCAGGGCAGGGCACGCGATGAGCAGTTCTTC	CATSQGRARDEQFF	NA	TRBJ2-1	TRBV24-1	NA
TGCGCCAGCAGCTTGGTCCCTAATCCCCAAGAGACCCAGTACTTC	CASSLVPNPQETQYF	NA	TRBJ2-5	TRBV5-1	NA
TGCGCCAGCCAAGACAGGGGGAACACCGGGGAGCTGTTTTTT	CASQDRGNTGELFF	NA	TRBJ2-2	TRBV5-1	TRBD1
TGCGCCAGCAGCTTGGGATCGTCGACAGTTACCGTCTTTACTGAAGCTTTCTTT	CASSLGSSTVTVFTEAFF	few	TRBJ1-1	TRBV5-1	NA
TGCAGCGTTGAAACGGCGAACACCGGGGAGCTGTTTTTT	CSVETANTGELFF	few	TRBJ2-2	TRBV29-1	NA
TGTGCCAGCAGCTTAAACGGGGGCTTGACAGATACGCAGTATTTT	CASSLNGGLTDTQYF	NA	TRBJ2-3	TRBV7-3	NA
TGTGCCAGCAGCGTAGATCAGCGGCGCACAGATACGCAGTATTTT	CASSVDQRRTDTQYF	NA	TRBJ2-3	TRBV9	NA
TGTGCCAGCAGCGTCACGTGGGAGACCCAGTACTTC	CASSVTWETQYF	NA	TRBJ2-5	TRBV2	NA
TGTGCCAGCATCTCACGACAGGCTGGGGGTGGCTACACCTTC	CASISRQAGGGYTF	few	TRBJ1-2	TRBV6-5	NA
TGTGCCAGCAGCTTAGCAGCGACTAGCGGGTTAAGCTCCTACGAGCAGTACTTC	CASSLAATSGLSSYEQYF	few	TRBJ2-7	TRBV7-2	TRBD2
TGTGCCAGCAGCGGCTCCGGAGGCATGGCTTCGACAGTTAGCAATCAGCCCCAGCATTTT	CASSGSGGMASTVSNQPQHF	NA	TRBJ1-5	TRBV11-1	NA
TGTGCTAGTGGTTTGTCGACAGATACGCAGTATTTT	CASGLSTDTQYF	few	TRBJ2-3	TRBV12-5	NA
TGTGCCATCAGTACAAACACAGCTCCGAGTTACTATGACTACACCTTC	CAISTNTAPSYYDYTF	NA	TRBJ1-2	TRBV10-3	NA
TGTGCCAGCAGCAGTAGCGGGGTAAATGAGCAGTTCTTC	CASSSSGVNEQFF	many	TRBJ2-1	TRBV7-9	TRBD2
TGTGCCAGTAGTCACAGGGGAAATGAGCAGTTCTTC	CASSHRGNEQFF	many	TRBJ2-1	TRBV19	TRBD1
TGTGCCAGCAGAGTAGGGGGGAAAGGCGAGCAGTACTTC	CASRVGGKGEQYF	few	TRBJ2-7	TRBV28	NA
TGTGCCAGCATTACAGGGAACACTGAAGCTTTCTTT	CASITGNTEAFF	NA	TRBJ1-1	TRBV12-3/TRBV12-4	NA
TGTGCCAGCAGTGAAGCGATGGGCAGGGGCGAAAAACTGTTTTTT	CASSEAMGRGEKLFF	NA	TRBJ1-4	TRBV2	NA
TGTGCCAGCAGCTTATGGGACAGGGAGGGCTATGGCTACACCTTC	CASSLWDREGYGYTF	NA	TRBJ1-2	TRBV7-9	TRBD1
TGTGCCAGCAGCAAACCCAACGGGCAGCCAACTAATGAAAAACTGTTTTTT	CASSKPNGQPTNEKLFF	NA	TRBJ1-4	TRBV21-1	NA
TGTGCCAGCAGTGAAAGGGGATGGCCTAATGAAAAACTGTTTTTT	CASSERGWPNEKLFF	few	TRBJ1-4	TRBV6-1	NA
TGTGCCAGCAGCCCCCCCCGGCTCTCCTATAATCCACCCCTCCACTTT	CASSPPRLSYNPPLHF	few	TRBJ1-6	TRBV7-3	NA
TGTGCCAGCAGGTTGCAGTCCTACAATGAGCAGTTCTTC	CASRLQSYNEQFF	few	TRBJ2-1	TRBV27	NA
TGTGCCAGCTCACCTGGAGGGCCTGGGGCCAACGTCCTGACTTTC	CASSPGGPGANVLTF	few	TRBJ2-6	TRBV18	NA